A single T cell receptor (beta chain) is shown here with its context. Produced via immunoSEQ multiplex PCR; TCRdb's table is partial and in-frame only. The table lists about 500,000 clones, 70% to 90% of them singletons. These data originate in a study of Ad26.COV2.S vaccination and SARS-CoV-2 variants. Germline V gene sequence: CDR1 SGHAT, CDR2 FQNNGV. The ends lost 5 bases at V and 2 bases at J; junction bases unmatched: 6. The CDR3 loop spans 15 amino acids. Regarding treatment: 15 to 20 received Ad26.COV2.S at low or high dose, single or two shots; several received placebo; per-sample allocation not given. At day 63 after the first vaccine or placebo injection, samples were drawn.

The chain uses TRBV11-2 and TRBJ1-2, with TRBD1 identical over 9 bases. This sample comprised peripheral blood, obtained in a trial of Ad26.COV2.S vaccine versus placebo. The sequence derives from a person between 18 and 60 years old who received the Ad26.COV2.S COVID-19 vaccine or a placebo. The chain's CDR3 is CASSPGQGRNYGYTF. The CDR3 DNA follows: TGTGCCAGCAGCCCTGGACAGGGGAGGAACTATGGCTACACCTTC.